This T cell receptor beta chain stems from a study of monozygotic twins with inflammatory bowel disease. The CDR3 is made up of 14 amino acids. cDNA was produced in eight separate reactions per sample. UMIs that included a 6-nucleotide sample barcode were added by template switching, which took place during cDNA synthesis. TCRdb re-called the 5' RACE reads and catalogs CDR3 proteins one per entry, DNA excluded. In total, the table holds about 160,000 distinct CDR3 sequences. Study conclusions and caveats: No single strong signal or clonotype associated with IBD was supported. Whereas healthy co-twins had higher TCRbeta diversity (inverse Simpson), IBD patients had lower diversity.

As regards this clonotype: Its antigen remains unidentified.

The sample taken for sequencing was blood. The chain joins TRBV12-3 or TRBV12-4 to TRBJ2-3; TCRdb gives TRBD2 as the D gene, but with no DNA this cannot be confirmed. The clonotype was recovered from a human donor with ulcerative colitis or Crohn's disease, or a healthy co-twin of an affected twin (not recorded which). The CDR3 is CASRPGGNSDTQYF.